This T cell receptor (beta chain) was observed in a study of cytomegalovirus exposure and HLA in healthy donors (dated by TCRdb to about 2017). In the study overall: An earlier analysis of roughly 500 of the donors reported 250 to 300 Gb of sequence data and 120 million or so unique TCR beta sequences from about 200 million T cells. The study aimed to test whether signatures of past pathogen exposure could be identified by cataloging public T cell receptors. To predict cytomegalovirus infection status, the study brought together high-throughput TCR immunosequencing, statistical association of individual TCRs with disease status, and machine learning. All discovery cohort repertoires had been generated using a single sequencing platform. An earlier analysis of some 500 of the donors applied high-throughput TCR beta sequencing to assess whether each TCR beta V gene segment acted as functional or pseudogenic. Typing coverage varied by locus: roughly 620-630 donors for A, B, C, DRB1 and DQB1; roughly 520 for DQA1; around 570 for DPA1; roughly 470 for DPB1. In addition to the first cohort of roughly 670 subjects, a separate validation cohort of approximately 130 different subjects was used. Across approximately 400 genotyped donors of the cohort, an average of approximately 240,000 unique TCR beta nucleotide sequences per donor were sequenced, and roughly a sixth of those sequences were non-productive. Donor age, sex, ethnicity and CMV serostatus were compiled together with the repertoire data. The study used immunosequencing to profile the T cell repertoires of under 700 subjects and linked those repertoires to cytomegalovirus serostatus. Rather than using new phenotypic data, the later analysis identified candidate immune exposures from TCR beta sequences and from how often those sequences occurred across donors. A later genetic analysis used genome-wide SNP genotypes for about three fifths of the 666 donors, treating that subset as a discovery cohort. Class I and class II HLA loci were covered by the typing at four-digit resolution. About 300 gigabases of sequencing data and roughly 81 million unique TCR sequences made up an early release that covered several hundred HLA-typed donors. Roughly 5 DR-DQ haplotypes were treated as single units for association and clustering because of strong linkage in the cohort. The genetic ancestry cluster associated with self-reported Caucasian donors included 81% of the roughly 410 genotyped donors. To study patterns of TCR occurrence, a later analysis re-analyzed previously published TCR beta repertoires from around 660 donors and added high-resolution HLA genotyping.

Here V drops 10 bases and J drops 3 bases, and the junction holds 8 bases not matched to any gene. The CDR3 contains 14 residues, cysteine and phenylalanine counted. Only the CDR3 part of the read is kept: 42 bases, read in frame from the first base. According to the germline V gene, CDR1 reads MNHEY and CDR2 reads SVGAGI. With respect to this clone: The antigen this receptor binds is unknown. Per-base quality was not reported, and no clone a single base away is much larger than it.

Results the study describes overall, beyond this receptor: While some public TCRs were present in many individuals, most TCR sequences turned up only very rarely across donors. In a later analysis, TCR association rates were found to vary across HLA loci, with the most associated TCRs seen for DRB1 alleles and the fewest for HLA-C alleles. In vitro tests confirmed that a few of the cytomegalovirus-associated TCR beta chains recognize cytomegalovirus antigens. In a later analysis, HLA-associated TCR beta chains were found to be more clonally expanded and to have lower generation probabilities than equally common non-associated chains. Specific HLA alleles were associated with 15,000 to 20,000 TCR beta sequences at a false discovery rate of 0.05 in a later analysis. V-gene and J-gene trimming of TCR beta chains was associated with a missense DCLRE1C variant in a later genetic analysis, and the association was replicated in an independent cohort. The cohort was sequenced for TCR beta chains only, and without alpha or paired-chain data the features that could be detected were limited. Because counts were too low, more than 15 rarely observed V segments, including chromosome 9 orphons, were excluded from the earlier analysis of 500 to 700 of the donors. Presence/absence analyses assumed roughly uniform sequencing depth across donors, an assumption that may not hold. Because HLA typing was missing for some donors at each locus, association tests included only the typed subset. The 87-base-pair reads could not distinguish some IMGT-functional V segments, including TRBV6-2 and TRBV6-3, so those segments were excluded. When HLA alleles, especially DR and DQ, strongly co-occurred, TCR associations were difficult to assign to individual alleles. The study gave a list of 150 to 200 TCR beta chains associated with cytomegalovirus. Immune exposure information for the cohort was limited to CMV serostatus. The classifier was reported to diagnose cytomegalovirus status with high specificity and sensitivity in both the original and validation cohorts. In a later analysis, most CMV-associated TCR beta chains were found to appear HLA-restricted, with HLA associations seemingly driven largely by CMV exposure. A later analysis reported that several top co-occurrence clusters appeared linked to parvovirus B19, influenza, CMV and Epstein-Barr virus. A cluster of highly shared sequence variants was judged likely to represent a technical artifact of the sequencing pipeline. A later genetic analysis reported fewer N-insertions in productive TCRs among donors in an Asian-associated ancestry cluster than the roughly 700-donor mean. The authors suggested that the approach could potentially be extended to other disease states and immunological phenotypes. A further reported finding was that TCR beta sequences accurately predicted the HLA-A and HLA-B alleles for most subjects in the first cohort. An earlier analysis of approximately 500 of the donors showed that most TCR beta V segments appeared in productive rearrangements either about 90% or about 30% of the time, which broadly matched IMGT annotations. Linkage disequilibrium might explain the correlated functional status among segregating V segments, but an unknown experimental factor could not be ruled out.

In total, roughly 670 healthy bone marrow donors made up the cohort. All cohort members were sampled while nominally healthy, although unrecorded immune exposures were likely present. The donor tested CMV seronegative and was one of the 352 seronegative cohort members. Each donor provided a peripheral blood sample, and peripheral blood mononuclear cells were used for TCR beta sequencing. Genomic DNA extraction from the blood cell samples was performed with the Qiagen DNeasy Blood Extraction Kit. The library came from the immunoSEQ multiplex PCR assay. A mixture of 60 forward primers for TCR Vbeta segments and 13 reverse primers for TCR Jbeta segments was used in the multiplex PCR. Amplification of the CDR3 region of rearranged TCR beta genes was performed with a multiplex PCR assay on genomic DNA. The Illumina HiSeq System was used to sequence the amplified TCR beta libraries as 87-base-pair reads. The paper's processing steps were these. Across the roughly 600 repertoires, a later analysis counted 80 million or so unique TCR beta chains, 9.5 million to 13 million of which were shared by at least two donors. To remove PCR and sequencing errors, raw reads were error-corrected and collapsed into unique sequences using a nearest-neighbor algorithm that merged closely related sequences. CDR3 sequences were aligned to IMGT reference sequences to assign V, D and J gene segments. For a sequence to be retained, a match of at least six nucleotides to both a V gene segment and a J gene segment was required. A rearrangement was called productive if the CDR3 had no stop codons and remained in frame with V and J, and every other rearrangement was called non-productive. CDR3 was defined according to IMGT convention as the region running from the second conserved V-encoded cysteine to the conserved J-encoded phenylalanine. Sequences without an unambiguous match to a single V gene segment were excluded from the earlier analysis of a few hundred of the donors. An earlier analysis of a few hundred of the donors called V segments functional above 56.7% productive rearrangements and segregating when the between-donor standard deviation exceeded 5%. A statistical classification framework was built for diagnosing cytomegalovirus status from the catalog of TCR beta chain sequences. A later analysis assigned V and J genes by comparing TCR nucleotide sequences with IMGT/GENE-DB human TR gene sequences. Using the TCRdist pipeline, a later analysis assigned CDR3 sequences along with most-parsimonious VDJ recombination scenarios. In a later analysis, each TCR beta chain was defined by its CDR3 amino acid sequence together with its V-gene family, and reads lacking a unique V-gene family were excluded. A later analysis removed 500 to 600 highly shared, low-generation-probability nucleotide sequences to deal with suspected cross-contamination and a sequencing artifact. A later analysis calculated a clonal expansion index for each public chain from normalized within-repertoire ranks of inferred template counts. Generation probabilities in a later analysis came from a VDJ recombination model fitted to out-of-frame rearrangements, and those results were checked against IGoR. Hypergeometric tests were used in a later analysis to score TCR-TCR, TCR-HLA and TCR-CMV co-occurrence, with a repertoire-size bias correction applied to the TCR pairs. In a later analysis, false discovery rates were estimated by permuting HLA or CMV assignments 20 times. In a later analysis, co-occurring TCRs were grouped using DBSCAN, with TCRdist sequence similarity added in when clustering inside HLA-allele-positive subsets. Repertoires with fewer than 30,000 or more than 120,000 public chains, plus five repertoires with anomalous nucleotide sharing, were excluded from co-occurrence clustering. TCRdb re-hosts the immuneACCESS table, in-frame sequences only. Its copies lack some clones; in the studies checked, an unresolved V gene accounts for under half of them, and the cause for the rest is not known. From that table come the V and J calls and clone size; the DNA was used to work out D and trimming. The sample yields over 150,000 clones; roughly 74% were counted once. The top ten clonotypes cover roughly 2.8% of the sample.

The receptor's source is a young man in good health and CMV-seronegative. The sequencing sample was made of PBMCs. The rearrangement combines TRBV6-5 with TRBJ1-1; the junction holds 10 bases that match TRBD1. CDR3 reads: CATDRGPGDTEAFF. DNA sequence: TGTGCCACCGACAGGGGGCCAGGGGACACTGAAGCTTTCTTT.